Listed below are T cell receptor beta chains from one sample, sequenced in a study of blood T cell repertoires in COVID-19. The repertoire was sequenced with immunoSEQ multiplex PCR; TCRdb's copy has only in-frame clones and lacks some. Among around 100,000 clones, roughly 90% were seen once, and the ten largest hold 6% to 6.5%. The sample comprised peripheral blood. The receptors come from a human donor in a cohort sampled during active COVID-19. Each CDR3 is given with its conserved first and last residue. A D gene is named only where the DNA matches it firmly. Size is stated for part of the rows, as once, few or many counts, or as a class when the clone is expanded.

D: NA; V: TRBV7-2; length: 17; size: NA; J: TRBJ1-2; CDR3: CASSPRAGALRSSGYTF; DNA: TGTGCCAGCAGCCCCCGTGCAGGGGCCTTACGGTCTAGTGGCTACACCTTC
D: NA; V: TRBV11-2; length: 13; size: NA; J: TRBJ2-7; CDR3: CASSLSGSYEQYF; DNA: TGTGCCAGCAGCTTATCAGGGTCCTACGAGCAGTACTTC
D: TRBD2; V: TRBV28; length: 15; size: NA; J: TRBJ2-1; CDR3: CASTGGVNSYNEQFF; DNA: TGTGCCAGCACCGGGGGGGTTAACTCCTACAATGAGCAGTTCTTC
D: NA; V: TRBV27; length: 16; size: NA; J: TRBJ2-5; CDR3: CASSLSQGMFQETQYF; DNA: TGTGCCAGCAGTTTATCGCAGGGAATGTTTCAAGAGACCCAGTACTTC
D: NA; V: TRBV6-5; length: 15; size: NA; J: TRBJ2-2; CDR3: CASSRQGIGTGELFF; DNA: TGTGCCAGCTCGCGGCAGGGGATCGGAACCGGGGAGCTGTTTTTT
D: TRBD1; V: TRBV27; length: 13; size: NA; J: TRBJ1-2; CDR3: CASSRNRGWGYTF; DNA: TGTGCCAGCAGCCGTAACAGGGGCTGGGGCTACACCTTC
D: TRBD2; V: TRBV12-5; length: 19; size: NA; J: TRBJ2-5; CDR3: CASGLAPRPEREAAETQYF; DNA: TGTGCTAGTGGTTTGGCCCCTCGTCCGGAGCGGGAGGCGGCAGAGACCCAGTACTTC
D: TRBD2; V: TRBV19; length: 18; size: once; J: TRBJ2-1; CDR3: CASSIYPRGVRSYNEQFF; DNA: TGTGCCAGTAGTATATACCCCCGGGGGGTTCGCTCCTACAATGAGCAGTTCTTC
D: TRBD2; V: TRBV7-2; length: 18; size: NA; J: TRBJ2-3; CDR3: CASQVSPMAGDRTDTQYF; DNA: TGTGCCAGCCAGGTCTCACCCATGGCGGGAGATCGCACAGATACGCAGTATTTT
D: TRBD1; V: TRBV2; length: 15; size: NA; J: TRBJ2-1; CDR3: CASSVRGTGDNEQFF; DNA: TGTGCCAGCAGTGTAAGGGGGACAGGGGACAATGAGCAGTTCTTC
D: NA; V: TRBV12-2; length: 18; size: NA; J: TRBJ2-7; CDR3: CASRLALICSGTDYEQYF; DNA: TGTGCAAGTCGCTTAGCGCTAATCTGTAGCGGGACAGACTACGAGCAGTACTTC
D: NA; V: TRBV2; length: 18; size: NA; J: TRBJ2-6; CDR3: CASTRGAGAIGGANVLTF; DNA: TGTGCCAGCACCAGGGGGGCAGGGGCGATTGGTGGGGCCAACGTCCTGACTTTC
D: TRBD1; V: TRBV10-3; length: 16; size: few; J: TRBJ1-3; CDR3: CAISETSGTGGNTIYF; DNA: TGTGCCATCAGTGAGACCTCCGGGACAGGGGGAAACACCATATATTTT
D: NA; V: TRBV19; length: 14; size: once; J: TRBJ2-7; CDR3: CASSPRQSFSEQYF; DNA: TGTGCCAGTAGTCCGCGACAGTCCTTTTCCGAGCAGTACTTC
D: NA; V: TRBV7-9; length: 14; size: few; J: TRBJ1-5; CDR3: CASSPGSGNQPQHF; DNA: TGTGCCAGCAGCCCCGGGTCGGGCAATCAGCCCCAGCATTTT